Shown below are 2 T cell receptor beta chains from a single sample sequenced in a study of neurological immune-mediated disorders (dated by TCRdb to the late 2010s). The meaning of the sample's time point label: longitudinal time-point 1 (baseline). The library was made by 5' RACE. The sequencer listed for this sample is Illumina HiSeq 2500. Using fastp trimming at Q25 and MiXCR clonotype assembly, TCRdb reanalyzed the public sequencing data and kept in-frame beta chains. Under each unique CDR3 protein, matching rows form one entry showing the most common genes and DNA. This sample is represented by 71,000 or so distinct CDR3 sequences; 12% to 15% of them were singletons. 3.5% to 5.5% of the sample rests with the top ten. The specimen sequenced was PBMCs. These receptors originate from a female donor with HTLV-1-associated myelopathy (HAM/TSP).

Ten or more counts support this clonotype. The CDR3 loop reads CASSYSGGQYNEQFF. In DNA form, the CDR3 reads TGCGCCAGCAGCTATAGTGGGGGCCAGTACAATGAGCAGTTCTTC. This chain links TRBV5-1 with TRBJ2-1, with D perhaps TRBD1 (6 bases). The CDR3 length is 15 residues. Trimming pared 3 bases from V and 4 bases from J, leaving 14 bases between. Germline V lookup: CDR1 SGHRS, CDR2 YFSETQ.

At least ten counts were recorded for this clonotype. The chain is built from TRBV12-3 or TRBV12-4 and TRBJ1-6; D is unresolved. The CDR3 extends over 15 amino acids. V shed 5 bases and J shed 9 bases, with 17 bases lying between them. This CDR3 reads CASSDTSRLFSPLHF. As DNA, the CDR3 is TGTGCCAGCAGTGACACCTCAAGACTTTTTTCACCCCTCCACTTT.